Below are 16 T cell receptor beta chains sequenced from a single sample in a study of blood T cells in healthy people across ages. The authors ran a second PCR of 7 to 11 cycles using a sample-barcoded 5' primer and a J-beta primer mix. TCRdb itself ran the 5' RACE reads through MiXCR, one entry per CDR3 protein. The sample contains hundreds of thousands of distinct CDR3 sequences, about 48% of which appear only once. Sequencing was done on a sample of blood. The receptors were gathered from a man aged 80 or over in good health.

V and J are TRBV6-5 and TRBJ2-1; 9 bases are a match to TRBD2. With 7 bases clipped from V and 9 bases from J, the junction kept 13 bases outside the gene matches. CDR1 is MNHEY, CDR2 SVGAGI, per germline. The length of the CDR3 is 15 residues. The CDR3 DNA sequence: TGTGCCAGCAACAAAATGACTAGCGGCCGGGGTGAGCAGTTCTTC. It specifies CASNKMTSGRGEQFF.

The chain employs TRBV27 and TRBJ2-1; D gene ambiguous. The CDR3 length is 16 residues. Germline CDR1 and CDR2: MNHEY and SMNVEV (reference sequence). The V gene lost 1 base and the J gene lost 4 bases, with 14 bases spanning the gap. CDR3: CASSLFWVGVYNEQFF. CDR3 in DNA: TGTGCCAGCAGTTTATTCTGGGTGGGCGTATACAATGAGCAGTTCTTC.

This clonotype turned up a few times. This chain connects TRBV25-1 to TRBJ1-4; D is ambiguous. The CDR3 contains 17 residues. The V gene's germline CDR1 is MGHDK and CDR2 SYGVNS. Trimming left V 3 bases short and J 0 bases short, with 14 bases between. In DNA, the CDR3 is TGTGCCAGCAGTGATTGGGGTATGCAAGCAACTAATGAAAAACTGTTTTTT. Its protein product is CASSDWGMQATNEKLFF.

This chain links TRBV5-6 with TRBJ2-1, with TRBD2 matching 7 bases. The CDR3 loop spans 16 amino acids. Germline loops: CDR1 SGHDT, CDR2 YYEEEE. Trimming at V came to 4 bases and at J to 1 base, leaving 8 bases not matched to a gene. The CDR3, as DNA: TGTGCCAGCAGCAATGTAGCGGGCGATTCCTACAATGAGCAGTTCTTC. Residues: CASSNVAGDSYNEQFF.

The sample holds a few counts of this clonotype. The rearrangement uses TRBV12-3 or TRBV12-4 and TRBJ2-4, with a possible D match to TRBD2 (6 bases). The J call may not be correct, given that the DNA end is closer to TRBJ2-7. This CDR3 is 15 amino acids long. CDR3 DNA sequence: TGTGCCAGCAGCTCCGGGCCTCGCGGGACCTACGAGCAGTACTTC. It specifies CASSSGPRGTYEQYF.

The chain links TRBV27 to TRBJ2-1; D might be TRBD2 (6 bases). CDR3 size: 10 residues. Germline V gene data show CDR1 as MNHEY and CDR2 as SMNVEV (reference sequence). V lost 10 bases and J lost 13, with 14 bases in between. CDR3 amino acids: CATSEGNQFF. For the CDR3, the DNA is TGTGCCACCTCGGAGGGGAATCAGTTCTTC.

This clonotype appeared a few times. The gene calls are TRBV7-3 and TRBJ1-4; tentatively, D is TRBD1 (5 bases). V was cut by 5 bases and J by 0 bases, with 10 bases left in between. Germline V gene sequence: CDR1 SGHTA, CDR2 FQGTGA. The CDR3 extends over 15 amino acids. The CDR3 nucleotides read TGTGCCAGCAGCCTCACAGGCACAACTAATGAAAAACTGTTTTTT. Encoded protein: CASSLTGTTNEKLFF.

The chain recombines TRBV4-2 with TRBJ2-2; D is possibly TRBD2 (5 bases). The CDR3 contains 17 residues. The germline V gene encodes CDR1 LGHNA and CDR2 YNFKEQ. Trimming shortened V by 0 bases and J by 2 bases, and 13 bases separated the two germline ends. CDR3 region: CASSQDPGGPNTGELFF. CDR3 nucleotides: TGTGCCAGCAGCCAAGATCCCGGAGGACCCAACACCGGGGAGCTGTTTTTT.

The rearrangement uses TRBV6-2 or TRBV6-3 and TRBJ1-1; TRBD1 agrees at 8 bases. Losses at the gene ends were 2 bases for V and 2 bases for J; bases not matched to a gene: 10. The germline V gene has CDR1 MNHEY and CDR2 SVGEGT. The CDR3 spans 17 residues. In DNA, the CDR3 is TGTGCCAGCAGTTACACAGCCAGGGGGCCAGACAACACTGAAGCTTTCTTT. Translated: CASSYTARGPDNTEAFF.

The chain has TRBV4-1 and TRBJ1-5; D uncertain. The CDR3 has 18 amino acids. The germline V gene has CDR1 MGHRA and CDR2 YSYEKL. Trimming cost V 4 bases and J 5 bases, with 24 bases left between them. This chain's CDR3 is CASSRLLASTLRDQPQHF. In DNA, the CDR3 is TGCGCCAGCAGCCGACTCTTGGCCTCTACCTTGCGGGATCAGCCCCAGCATTTT.

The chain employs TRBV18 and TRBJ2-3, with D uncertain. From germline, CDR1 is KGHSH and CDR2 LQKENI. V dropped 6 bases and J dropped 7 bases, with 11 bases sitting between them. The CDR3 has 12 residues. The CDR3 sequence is CASSPAGYTQYF. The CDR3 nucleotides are TGTGCCAGCTCCCCCGCCGGATATACGCAGTATTTT.

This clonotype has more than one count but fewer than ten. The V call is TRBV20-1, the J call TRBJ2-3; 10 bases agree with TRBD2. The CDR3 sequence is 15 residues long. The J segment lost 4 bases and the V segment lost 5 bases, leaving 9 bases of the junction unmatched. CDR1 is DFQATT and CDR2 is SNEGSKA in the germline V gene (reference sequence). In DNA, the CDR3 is TGCAGTGCTGGGATTCTAGCGGGAGTGGCAGATACGCAGTATTTT. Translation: CSAGILAGVADTQYF.

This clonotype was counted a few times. DNA of the CDR3: TGTGCCAGCAGTTCCGGGGCAGGGGGCATCGTAGATACGCAGTATTTT. Protein product: CASSSGAGGIVDTQYF. The genes are TRBV6-2 or TRBV6-3 and TRBJ2-3, with TRBD1 matching over 8 bases. This CDR3 is built from 16 residues. Trimming removed 4 bases from V and 5 bases from J; junction bases left unmatched: 11. CDR1 is MNHEY and CDR2 is SVGEGT in the germline V gene.

CDR3 loop: CASSLMIDGSTDTQYF. The CDR3 DNA reads TGTGCCAGCAGCTTAATGATTGATGGGAGCACAGATACGCAGTATTTT. V gene TRBV11-2 combines with J gene TRBJ2-3; D uncertain. The CDR3 extends over 16 amino acids. The germline V and J ends were trimmed by 2 bases and 0 bases, with 12 bases remaining between them. Germline V gene lookup returns CDR1 SGHAT and CDR2 FQNNGV.

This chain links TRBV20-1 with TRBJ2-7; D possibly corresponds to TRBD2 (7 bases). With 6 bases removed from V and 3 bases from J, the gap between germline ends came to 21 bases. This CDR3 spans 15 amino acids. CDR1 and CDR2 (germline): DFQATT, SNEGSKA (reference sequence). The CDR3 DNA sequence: TGCAGTGCCCTGTTTTTAAAGGGGGGGGGCTACGAGCAGTACTTC. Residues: CSALFLKGGGYEQYF.

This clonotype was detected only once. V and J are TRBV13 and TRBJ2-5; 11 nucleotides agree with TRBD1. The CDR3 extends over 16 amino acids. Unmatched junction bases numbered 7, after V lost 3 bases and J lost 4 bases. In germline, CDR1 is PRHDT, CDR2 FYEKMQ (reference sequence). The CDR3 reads CASSFERTGGRETQYF. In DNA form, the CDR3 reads TGTGCCAGCAGCTTTGAAAGGACAGGGGGCAGAGAGACCCAGTACTTC.